This T cell receptor beta chain was documented in a study of T-cell reconstitution after alpha-beta-depleted transplantation in children listed by TCRdb under 2016. Notes on the research overall: T-cell immune reconstitution after TCRalphabeta/CD19-depleted allogeneic hematopoietic cell transplantation in children was quantitatively tracked in the study by means of TCR repertoire profiling.

In this sample, this clonotype turned up many times. Its antigen target is currently unknown. Base qualities are not at hand, and no much larger clone is one base apart. V and J lose 2 bases and 0 bases, and a span of 11 bases separates them. The germline V gene sets CDR1 to SGHTA and CDR2 to FQGNSA. The CDR3 has 15 amino acids, counting the end cysteine and phenylalanine. Of the read, only the CDR3 DNA is kept; its 45 bases are in frame from base 1. The method behind the library was PCR. The reads were generated on an Illumina HiSeq 2500. TCR libraries were prepared with molecular barcoding, using unique molecular identifiers to normalize TCRbeta repertoire quantification. TCRdb itself trimmed the public reads at Q25 with fastp, ran MiXCR and retained productive beta chains. Rows matching on CDR3 protein sequence are summarized as one entry with the most common DNA and genes. This sample lists roughly 590,000 distinct CDR3 sequences; around 17% were detected once. Approximately 1% of the sample is held by the ten biggest clonotypes.

The input for sequencing was PBMCs from the stem cell graft donor, taken from the stem cell graft. The TCR sequence derives from a human donor who donated a stem cell graft to a child with acute myeloid leukemia. The V and J genes are TRBV7-2 and TRBJ2-7; the D gene lacks a confident call. DNA sequence: TGTGCCAGCAGCTTACAGGCCTTGAGCTCCTACGAGCAGTACTTC. The encoded protein is CASSLQALSSYEQYF.